These 27 T cell receptor beta chains were all obtained from the same sample, sequenced in a study of T-cell reconstitution after alpha-beta-depleted transplantation in children. Unique molecular identifiers were incorporated into the prepared TCRbeta library. TCRdb independently ran MiXCR on the PCR reads; one entry per CDR3 protein. The sample lists fewer than 700,000 distinct CDR3 sequences, under 30% occurring once. Specimen: PBMCs, mostly from graft donor cells, collected 360 days after TCRalphabeta/CD19-depleted stem cell transplant. These TCRs come from a boy under two years old who had a stem cell transplant for acute myeloid leukemia, so the T cells may come from the graft donor.

This clonotype was seen more than once but under ten times. The V call is TRBV7-8, the J call TRBJ2-3; D tentatively fits TRBD1 or TRBD2 (7 bases each). The ends were cut back, 1 base at V and 4 bases at J, with 15 bases in the middle. The CDR3 extends over 16 amino acids. Germline CDR1 reads SGHVS; CDR2 reads FQNEAQ. The DNA for the CDR3 is TGTGCCAGCAGCTTAGTTCAGGGGGGGGCCCCAGATACGCAGTATTTT. Translated, it gives CASSLVQGGAPDTQYF. Full variable domain (remainder filled in from reference TRBV7-8 and TRBJ2-3): GAGVSQSPRYKVAKRGQDVALRCDPISGHVSLFWYQQALGQGPEFLTYFQNEAQLDKSGLPSDRFFAERPEGSVSTLKIQRTQQEDSAVYLCASSLVQGGAPDTQYFGPGTRLTVL.

This clonotype was seen more than once but under ten times. This chain connects TRBV7-2 to TRBJ2-1, with 11 bases aligning to TRBD2. Germline CDR1 SGHTA, CDR2 FQGNSA. The CDR3 is made up of 16 amino acids. Trimming cost V 1 base and J 4 bases; bases outside gene matches: 3. The DNA of the CDR3 is TGTGCCAGCAGCTTAGTAGCGGGGGGGTTATACAATGAGCAGTTCTTC. Translation gives CASSLVAGGLYNEQFF.

This clonotype was observed a few times. The chain employs TRBV9 and TRBJ1-1; D is ambiguous. This CDR3 contains 15 residues. The germline CDR1 and CDR2 sequences are SGDLS and YYNGEE. V was pared by 0 bases and J by 3 bases, with 12 bases between. The CDR3 sequence is CASSVVGGGDTEAFF. In DNA, the CDR3 is TGTGCCAGCAGCGTAGTAGGAGGAGGAGACACTGAAGCTTTCTTT.

This chain connects TRBV20-1 to TRBJ2-2, with a tentative D call TRBD1 (6 bases). Deletions cut 7 bases from V and 1 base from J, with 10 bases between. The CDR3 spans 13 residues. Germline-derived CDR1 and CDR2 are DFQATT and SNEGSKA (reference sequence). The CDR3 loop is CSVTGQNTGELFF. Written as DNA, the CDR3 is TGCAGTGTAACAGGGCAGAACACCGGGGAGCTGTTTTTT.

The genes are TRBV18 and TRBJ2-5; D gene unclear. The CDR3 covers 13 residues. The germline V gene encodes CDR1 KGHSH and CDR2 LQKENI. V shed 3 bases and J shed 4 bases, with 9 bases lying between them. The CDR3 spells CASSPYSSETQYF. As DNA, the CDR3 is TGTGCCAGCTCACCGTACAGTTCAGAGACCCAGTACTTC.

V is TRBV5-1 and J is TRBJ2-3; tentatively, D is TRBD1 (6 bases). Between the trimmed V and J ends, which lost 4 bases and 4 bases, there was a span of 10 bases. The CDR3 runs 13 residues. Germline assignment: CDR1 SGHRS and CDR2 YFSETQ. CDR3: CASSDGQSDTQYF. The DNA for the CDR3 is TGCGCCAGCAGCGACGGACAGTCAGATACGCAGTATTTT.

The rearrangement links TRBV5-1 to TRBJ1-1; TRBD1 matches at 9 bases. V was pared by 1 base and J by 1 base, with 5 bases of the junction left unmatched. CDR1 and CDR2 (germline): SGHRS, YFSETQ. The CDR3 runs to 16 residues. The CDR3 protein is CASSLTGQGRNTEAFF. The CDR3 DNA sequence: TGCGCCAGCAGCTTGACAGGACAGGGGAGGAACACTGAAGCTTTCTTT.

This clonotype was seen many times. V usage is TRBV27 and J usage is TRBJ1-6; D gene unclear. CDR1 and CDR2 (germline): MNHEY, SMNVEV (reference sequence). The CDR3 has 14 amino acids. The germline V and J ends were trimmed by 5 bases and 7 bases, with 12 bases remaining between them. The CDR3 nucleotides are TGTGCCAGCAGTACCGCCGGGTGGAATTCACCCCTCCACTTT. As protein: CASSTAGWNSPLHF.

This clonotype was seen ten or more times. The chain carries TRBV6-2 or TRBV6-3 and TRBJ2-3; 12 bases match TRBD1. The CDR3 runs to 15 residues. The V segment lost 5 bases and the J segment 6 bases; nucleotides outside the gene matches: 6. From germline, CDR1 is MNHEY and CDR2 SVGEGT. CDR3 sequence reads: CASSRGTGGADTQYF. As DNA, the CDR3 is TGTGCCAGCAGTCGCGGGACAGGGGGCGCGGATACGCAGTATTTT.

This clonotype was observed many times. CDR3 protein: CASSQDPGTGTDTQYF. The CDR3 coding sequence is TGTGCCAGCAGCCAAGATCCCGGAACCGGCACAGATACGCAGTATTTT. This chain uses TRBV3-1 with TRBJ2-3; no clear D. Trimming cost V 0 bases and J 1 base, with 11 bases left between them. The V gene's germline CDR1 is LGHDT and CDR2 YNNKEL (reference sequence). This CDR3 comprises 16 residues.

This clonotype was counted once. The chain couples TRBV7-7 to TRBJ2-5; 10 nucleotides agree with TRBD1. The germline gives CDR1 SSHAT, CDR2 FNYEAQ (reference sequence). After removal of 5 bases from V and 3 bases from J, the junction contained 9 bases not matched to a gene. This CDR3 contains 16 residues. The CDR3 DNA follows: TGTGCCAGCAGCCGTTCGGGGACAGGGGCAAAAGAGACCCAGTACTTC. Translating gives CASSRSGTGAKETQYF. Full variable domain (rest looked up from reference TRBV7-7 and TRBJ2-5): GAGVSQSPRYKVTKRGQDVTLRCDPISSHATLYWYQQALGQGPEFLTYFNYEAQPDKSGLPSDRFSAERPEGSISTLTIQRTEQRDSAMYRCASSRSGTGAKETQYFGPGTRLLVL.

In its sample, this clonotype was seen many times. This chain joins TRBV29-1 and TRBJ1-1; no clear D gene. Germline V gene data show CDR1 as SQVTM and CDR2 as ANQGSEA. This CDR3 spans 14 amino acids. The V gene lost 6 bases and the J gene lost 1 base, with 15 bases spanning the gap. CDR3 sequence (DNA): TGCAGCGTCTCGGGCCTACTGGAGAACACTGAAGCTTTCTTT. Translating gives CSVSGLLENTEAFF.

The chain has TRBV20-1 and TRBJ2-4, with D perhaps being TRBD1 or TRBD2 (7 bases each). The CDR3 is 15 residues long. With 6 bases removed from V and 8 bases from J, the gap between germline ends came to 23 bases. Germline V gives CDR1 DFQATT, CDR2 SNEGSKA (reference sequence). CDR3 DNA: TGCAGTGCAGCCTTGATCGCGGCAGGGGGGGACATTCAGTACTTC. This codes for CSAALIAAGGDIQYF.

The chain carries TRBV6-1 and TRBJ2-2; D unresolved. Trimming took 7 bases from V and 8 from J, leaving 8 bases between them. Germline CDR1 and CDR2: MNHNS and SASEGT. The CDR3 covers 11 residues. The CDR3: CASKPPGELFF. CDR3 in DNA: TGTGCCAGCAAGCCCCCGGGGGAGCTGTTTTTT.

This clonotype was found a few times. The rearrangement joins TRBV6-1 to TRBJ2-1; 8 positions match TRBD1. This CDR3 region has 14 residues. Trimming removed 6 bases from V and 4 bases from J; junction bases left unmatched: 5. Germline values: CDR1 MNHNS, CDR2 SASEGT. CDR3 sequence reads: CASRSDRAYNEQFF. CDR3 bases: TGTGCCAGCAGGTCGGACAGGGCGTACAATGAGCAGTTCTTC.

This clonotype was counted between two and nine times. The chain has TRBV20-1 and TRBJ1-1, with D hard to call. Germline CDR1 is DFQATT and CDR2 is SNEGSKA (reference sequence). Trimming stripped 6 bases from V and 3 bases from J, with 11 bases between. This CDR3 is built from 12 residues. The CDR3 nucleotides are TGCAGTGCCGGCGGTGGTTACACTGAAGCTTTCTTT. Its translation is CSAGGGYTEAFF.

This chain uses TRBV11-3 with TRBJ2-5, with no clear D. V lost 4 bases to trimming and J lost 2 bases, with 17 bases between them. The CDR3 covers 16 residues. Germline CDR1 reads SGHNT; CDR2 reads YENEEA. The chain's CDR3 is CASSSRVISFQETQYF. The CDR3 region has the DNA TGTGCCAGCAGCTCTCGGGTTATATCCTTTCAAGAGACCCAGTACTTC.

The chain is built from TRBV7-2 and TRBJ2-1; 7 bases are a match to TRBD2. With V trimmed by 9 bases and J by 2 bases, 1 base remained unmatched. The CDR3 consists of 12 residues. CDR1 and CDR2 from the germline V gene are SGHTA and FQGNSA. CDR3: CARGGAYNEQFF. The CDR3 nucleotides are TGTGCCAGGGGGGGGGCCTACAATGAGCAGTTCTTC. The entire variable domain, with the rest obtained from reference TRBV7-2 and TRBJ2-1, is as follows: GAGVSQSPSNKVTEKGKDVELRCDPISGHTALYWYRQSLGQGLEFLIYFQGNSAPDKSGLPSDRFSAERTGGSVSTLTIQRTQQEDSAVYLCARGGAYNEQFFGPGTRLTVL.

This clonotype was recorded at least ten times. DNA of the CDR3: TGTGCCAGCAGCTGGGGTCGGGGTTTCTACAATGAGCAGTTCTTC. Translated, it gives CASSWGRGFYNEQFF. This chain connects TRBV7-9 to TRBJ2-1, with D possibly being TRBD2 (5 bases). Germline CDR1 reads SEHNR; CDR2 reads FQNEAQ (reference sequence). This CDR3 contains 15 residues. V lost 4 bases and J 3 bases, leaving 13 bases between the germline ends.

J is TRBJ1-5 and V is TRBV4-2; tentative D call: TRBD1 (5 bases). There are 15 residues in the CDR3. CDR1 and CDR2 (germline): LGHNA, YNFKEQ. Trimming shortened V by 0 bases and J by 3 bases, and 9 bases separated the two germline ends. The CDR3, as DNA: TGTGCCAGCAGCCAAGACGCAGGGACCAATCAGCCCCAGCATTTT. Protein sequence: CASSQDAGTNQPQHF.

The chain employs TRBV6-1 and TRBJ2-1, with 8 bases matching TRBD2. The CDR3 runs to 15 residues. The V and J ends lost 8 bases and 4 bases, in that order; junction bases with no gene match: 10. The germline CDR1 and CDR2 sequences are MNHNS and SASEGT. CDR3 sequence: CASSHSGADYNEQFF. The CDR3 nucleotides are TGTGCCAGCTCCCATAGCGGGGCCGATTACAATGAGCAGTTCTTC.

The table lists this clonotype with a few counts. The chain has TRBV5-1 and TRBJ1-6; unclear D gene. Per germline, CDR1 SGHRS and CDR2 YFSETQ. Trimming took off 4 bases at V and 0 bases at J, with 14 bases between the two ends. This CDR3 contains 17 residues. This CDR3 reads CASSPDSGSSYNSPLHF. In nucleotides, the CDR3 is TGCGCCAGCAGCCCGGATTCAGGAAGCTCCTATAATTCACCCCTCCACTTT.

The chain carries TRBV20-1 and TRBJ1-2, with D possibly TRBD1 on 5 matching bases. The germline CDR1 and CDR2 sequences are DFQATT and SNEGSKA (reference sequence). This CDR3 is built from 13 residues. V gave up 4 bases and J gave up 6 bases, with 15 bases separating them. Here the CDR3 reads CSAIKGGDDGYTF. In DNA form, the CDR3 reads TGCAGTGCTATTAAGGGAGGGGATGATGGCTACACCTTC.

This chain joins TRBV6-2 or TRBV6-3 and TRBJ2-7; D is perhaps TRBD1 (6 bases). The CDR3 is 14 amino acids. Trimming took off 8 bases at V and 3 bases at J, with 17 bases between the two ends. Germline V gene sequence: CDR1 MNHEY, CDR2 SVGEGT. This CDR3 reads CASSTWTVDYEQYF. CDR3 nucleotide sequence: TGTGCCAGCTCTACGTGGACAGTCGACTACGAGCAGTACTTC.

The rearrangement uses TRBV4-3 and TRBJ2-2; tentatively, D is TRBD1 (6 bases). The CDR3 is made up of 15 amino acids. Trimming removed 0 bases from V and 8 bases from J, with 13 bases in between. The V gene's germline CDR1 is LGHNA and CDR2 YSLEER. The CDR3 DNA reads TGCGCCAGCAGCCAAGACAGGGGATTGGGGGGGGAGCTGTTTTTT. It codes for CASSQDRGLGGELFF.

The chain recombines TRBV25-1 with TRBJ2-7; D not certain. The CDR3 length is 12 residues. V lost 2 bases and J 6 bases, leaving 8 bases between the germline ends. Germline assignment: CDR1 MGHDK and CDR2 SYGVNS. CDR3 DNA sequence: TGTGCCAGCAGTGAAGAAGGGCCCGAGCAGTACTTC. It specifies CASSEEGPEQYF.

The chain combines TRBV10-3 with TRBJ2-2; possibly TRBD2 for D (7 bases). CDR3 size: 20 residues. Trimming removed 0 bases from V and 4 bases from J, with 24 bases in between. Germline V gene sequence: CDR1 ENHRY, CDR2 SYGVKD. The CDR3 DNA reads TGTGCCATCAGTGAGTCCGGGACTGGCGGGGGCCGCCTGGGCACCGGGGAGCTGTTTTTT. Protein: CAISESGTGGGRLGTGELFF.